This note documents a single T cell receptor beta chain sequence. Its antigen remains unknown. The entry originates in a study of T cell responses to AZD1222 COVID-19 vaccine. Whole-study findings and limits: Per reports, nearly half of all spike-specific TCRs target regions that are unmutated in variants. Scientists sampled the repertoires only once the peak T cell response had passed.

Second-dose intervals near 4 or 12 weeks were combined. The germline V gene has CDR1 LNHDA and CDR2 SQIVND (reference sequence). This CDR3 region has 12 residues. V dropped 6 bases and J dropped 11 bases, with 16 bases sitting between them. The protocol was immunoSEQ multiplex PCR, while the TCRdb copy is restricted to in-frame clones and leaves out a portion. This table holds some 130,000 clones, just under 95% found once. The specimen was peripheral blood, collected 28 days after the second AZD1222 dose. This sequence originates from an adult who received the AZD1222 COVID-19 vaccine. V and J are TRBV19 and TRBJ1-1, with D possibly being TRBD1 (6 bases). CDR3 residues: CASRMGAEEAFF. CDR3 sequence (DNA): TGTGCCAGTAGAATGGGGGCTGAGGAGGCTTTCTTT.